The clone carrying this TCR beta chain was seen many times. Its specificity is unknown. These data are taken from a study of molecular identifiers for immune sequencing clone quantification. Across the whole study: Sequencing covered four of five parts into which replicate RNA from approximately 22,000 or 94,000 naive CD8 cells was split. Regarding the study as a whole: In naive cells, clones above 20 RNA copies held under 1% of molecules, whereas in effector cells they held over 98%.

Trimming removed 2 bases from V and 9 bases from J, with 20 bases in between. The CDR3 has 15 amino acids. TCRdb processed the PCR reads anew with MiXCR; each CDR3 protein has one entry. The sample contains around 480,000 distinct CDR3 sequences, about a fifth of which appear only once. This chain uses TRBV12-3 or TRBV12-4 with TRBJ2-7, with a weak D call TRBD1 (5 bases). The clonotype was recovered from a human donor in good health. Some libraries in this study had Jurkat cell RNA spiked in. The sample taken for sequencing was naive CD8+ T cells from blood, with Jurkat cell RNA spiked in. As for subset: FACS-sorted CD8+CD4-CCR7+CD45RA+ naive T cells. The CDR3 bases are TGTGCCAGCAGTTTACCCTGGGCAGGGAACCCTCTGCAGTACTTC. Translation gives CASSLPWAGNPLQYF.